This T cell receptor beta chain was recorded in a study of tumor and adjacent non-tumor tissue in lung cancer (dated by TCRdb to about 2018). Broadly, across the study: By cancer type, the cohort comprised 12 adenocarcinoma patients, 2 squamous cell carcinoma patients and 1 small cell lung cancer patient. The 15 or so patients were aged about 31 to 85 years, included 10 men and 5 women, and had TNM stage I to III disease. Sequencing produced about 130,000,000 productive TCRbeta reads in total, an average of approximately 3.9 million reads per sample. Bulk TCRbeta repertoires were compared between lung tumor tissue and matched distant non-tumor lung tissue obtained from around 14 lung cancer patients. For each patient, one tumor sample and one normal lung sample were taken, giving some 33 paired specimens that underwent TCRbeta CDR3 sequencing.

Bulk unsorted tissue served as the source for RNA extraction, and RNA quality was assessed using a NanoDrop ND-1000 and an Agilent 2100. The donors were newly diagnosed lung cancer patients admitted for thoracic surgery in China from August to November 2014 who had not received prior chemotherapy. The study excluded patients who had received radiotherapy or chemotherapy before or who had another cancer at the same time. Surgical tissue pieces of 1-2 cm3 were preserved in RNAlater solution and stored at -80 °C until use. Results and caveats for the whole study, not just this receptor: Neither the sequencing platform nor unique molecular identifiers are named or mentioned anywhere in the methods. Significantly higher TCR diversity (inverse Simpson) was observed in tumor tissue than in normal lung tissue (approximately 430 vs 150, P = 0.0075, Mann-Whitney U test). The top 100 clones made up a significantly larger cumulative share of the repertoire in normal lung than in tumor tissue. Significantly higher TCR diversity was found in younger patients, and higher tumor TCR diversity was associated with shorter overall and disease-free survival. Because peripheral blood was not sequenced, blood TCRbeta repertoires in the lung cancer patients of the study were not examined. Only about 15 patients were included in the cohort, and the need for larger samples and more detailed clinical data was noted by the authors.

A remark on this clonotype: The specificity of this receptor is unknown. No base qualities exist here, and no much larger clone lies one base off it.

To prepare the library, multiplex PCR was applied. Sequencing relied on an Illumina HiSeq 2500. Following protocols modified from ARM-PCR, the researchers constructed TCRbeta libraries through three rounds of nested PCR with primers (Table S4). Before sequencing, PCR products of 200-500 bp were cut from the gel and purified using the QIAquick gel extraction kit. The authors' analysis ran thus. Reads were cleaned with Trimmomatic, merged with FLASH into complete CDR3 sequences, and assigned to V(D)J germline segments with MiTCR. Clonal diversity was calculated as the inverse Simpson's index using VDJtools. In-frame sequences without a premature stop codon were defined as productive reads. TCRdb trimmed the raw reads at Q25, called clones with MiXCR and kept productive beta chains. Each CDR3 protein gets just one entry, which takes the most common genes and DNA from the rows behind it. In this record, the V and J calls reflect TCRdb's handling and not the investigators' own analysis. Within this sample are over 60,000 distinct CDR3 sequences, with around 75% of them counted one time only. Of the sample, about 14% falls within the top ten clones.

Trimming at the junction amounts to 8 bases on V and 9 bases on J, and the germline ends lie 11 bases apart. In the germline V gene, CDR1 corresponds to ENHRY and CDR2 to SYGVKD. The CDR3 has 11 amino acids, counting the end cysteine and phenylalanine. CDR3 DNA only is kept here, 33 bases in frame from base 1. The receptor's source is a woman between 45 and 60 years old with non-small cell lung cancer. The material sequenced was lung tumor tissue. Recombination linked TRBV10-3 to TRBJ2-1; the D gene assignment is ambiguous. CDR3 protein: CAIRANSEQFF. The DNA is as follows: TGTGCCATCCGGGCGAATAGTGAGCAGTTCTTC.